The sequence of this TCR beta chain was determined in a study of cytomegalovirus exposure and HLA in healthy donors. In regard to this clone: Its antigen is undetermined.

Healthy people donating bone marrow made up the donors. The PCR was carried out with 60 Vbeta primers and 13 Jbeta primers. The assay was immunoSEQ multiplex PCR, and TCRdb's table has in-frame clones only and misses some. The sample holds 150,000 to 200,000 clones, roughly 86% seen once. The CDR3 loop spans 14 amino acids. Trimming cost V 2 bases and J 4 bases, with 13 bases left between them. Study findings and constraints: A missense variant in DCLRE1C was later tied to TCR beta V- and J-gene trimming. Only CMV serostatus was available as immune exposure information. Roughly uniform sequencing depth across donors was assumed, possibly incorrectly.

This chain connects TRBV5-3 to TRBJ2-7; D gene unclear. TRBV5-3 has ORF status, its function being uncertain. The source of this sequence is a man in his forties in good health and CMV-seropositive. Material: PBMCs. The CDR3 nucleotides read TGTGCCAGAAGCTTTAAAACCCGAGGATACGAGCAGTACTTC. Its protein product is CARSFKTRGYEQYF.